Following are 29 T cell receptor beta chains from one sample sequenced in a study of OX40 agonist ivuxolimab in advanced cancers. This table comes from immunoSEQ multiplex PCR, and its TCRdb copy is limited to in-frame clones, with some not included. The table lists tens of thousands of clones, about four fifths of them singletons. This material consisted of CD4+ or CD8+ T cells sorted from blood, taken in a trial of the OX40 agonist ivuxolimab. These receptors all stem from an adult with an advanced solid tumor such as melanoma, head and neck, liver or kidney cancer.

This clone was counted many times. The chain couples TRBV19 to TRBJ1-6; D perhaps matches TRBD1 (6 bases). With 8 bases removed from V and 10 bases from J, the gap between germline ends came to 12 bases. The germline V gene encodes CDR1 LNHDA and CDR2 SQIVND (reference sequence). The CDR3 is 12 amino acids. CDR3 protein: CASQGLGSPLHF. The DNA of the CDR3 is TGTGCCAGTCAGGGGTTGGGGTCACCCCTCCACTTT.

The chain has TRBV4-3 and TRBJ1-1; D perhaps matches TRBD1 (5 bases). The germline CDR1 and CDR2 sequences are LGHNA and YSLEER. CDR3 length equals 15 residues. Trimming cost V 0 bases and J 3 bases, with 11 bases left between them. CDR3 amino acids: CASSQDLGGDTEAFF. The CDR3 bases are TGCGCCAGCAGCCAAGATCTGGGGGGAGACACTGAAGCTTTCTTT.

This chain links TRBV5-4 with TRBJ2-2; TRBD2 matches at 7 bases. V shed 4 bases and J 9 bases; nucleotides not matched to a gene: 15. Germline values: CDR1 SGHNT, CDR2 YYREEE (reference sequence). The CDR3 extends over 16 amino acids. CDR3 nucleotide sequence: TGTGCCAGCAGCCGCCCCGGACTAGACCTTGTCAGGGAGCTGTTTTTT. It specifies CASSRPGLDLVRELFF.

This chain uses TRBV5-1 with TRBJ2-1, with 8 bases that match TRBD2. The CDR3 is made up of 15 amino acids. CDR1 and CDR2 (germline): SGHRS, YFSETQ. V trimming: 0 bases; J trimming: 4 bases; junction bases outside the gene matches: 3. The DNA for the CDR3 is TGCGCCAGCAGCTTGGAAGCGGGGGCTTACAATGAGCAGTTCTTC. Translated: CASSLEAGAYNEQFF.

The rearrangement uses TRBV6-4 and TRBJ1-5; D is uncertain. Germline values: CDR1 MRHNA, CDR2 SNTAGT. The length of the CDR3 is 13 residues. V was pared by 3 bases and J by 6 bases, with 9 bases between. DNA of the CDR3: TGTGCCAGCAGTGAATCAGAGAGTCAGCCCCAGCATTTT. This sequence encodes CASSESESQPQHF.

The rearrangement joins TRBV7-9 to TRBJ2-1; D is uncertain. The CDR3 sequence is 11 residues long. Germline CDR1 SEHNR, CDR2 FQNEAQ (reference sequence). V lost 4 bases to trimming and J lost 8 bases, with 6 bases between them. The CDR3 loop is CASSSTHEQFF. The CDR3 DNA reads as TGTGCCAGCAGCTCGACCCATGAGCAGTTCTTC.

This sequence joins TRBV15 and TRBJ2-1, with TRBD2 matching over 10 bases. V lost 7 bases to trimming and J lost 3 bases; unmatched junction nucleotides: 6. CDR3 length: 15 amino acids. Germline V gives CDR1 LNHNV, CDR2 YYDKDF (reference sequence). CDR3 coding DNA: TGTGCCACCACACTAAGCGGGGGGGGCTACAATGAGCAGTTCTTC. This translates into CATTLSGGGYNEQFF.

The chain recombines TRBV5-1 with TRBJ2-1; 11 positions match TRBD1. The CDR3 runs to 15 residues. From germline, CDR1 is SGHRS and CDR2 YFSETQ. V was clipped by 1 base and J by 6 bases; unmatched bases: 3. CDR3 residues: CASSLKGTGGNEQFF. The CDR3 DNA reads as TGCGCCAGCAGCTTGAAGGGGACAGGGGGCAATGAGCAGTTCTTC.

The chain joins TRBV7-2 to TRBJ2-1; TRBD2 agrees at 10 bases. The CDR3 has 16 amino acids. V lost 3 bases, J lost 0 bases, and 2 bases stayed unmatched. In germline, CDR1 is SGHTA, CDR2 FQGNSA. CDR3: CASSFSSGGSYNEQFF. The CDR3 DNA reads as TGTGCCAGCAGCTTTTCTAGCGGGGGCTCCTACAATGAGCAGTTCTTC.

The chain is built from TRBV1 and TRBJ2-4; no DNA check was done on the table's D call, TRBD1. TRBV1 is a pseudogene locus. CDR3 length: 14 residues. The CDR3 protein is CTSNVRRGKNIQYF. CDR3 nucleotide sequence: TGCACCAGCAACGTACGCAGGGGCAAAAACATTCAGTACTTC.

The chain links TRBV30 to TRBJ2-1; 13 bases align to TRBD2. J lost 2 bases, V lost 2 bases, and 0 bases had no gene match. CDR1 and CDR2 (germline): GTSNPN, SVGIG (reference sequence). The CDR3 runs to 15 residues. For the CDR3, the DNA is TGTGCCTGGAGTACTAGCGGGGGGGCCTACAATGAGCAGTTCTTC. Residues: CAWSTSGGAYNEQFF. The full variable domain, rest sourced from reference TRBV30 and TRBJ2-1, is SQTIHQWPATLVQPVGSPLSLECTVEGTSNPNLYWYRQAAGRGLQLLFYSVGIGQISSEVPQNLSASRPQDRQFILSSKKLLLSDSGFYLCAWSTSGGAYNEQFFGPGTRLTVL.

This chain uses TRBV9 with TRBJ2-7; 10 positions agree with TRBD2. Per the germline V gene, CDR1 is SGDLS and CDR2 is YYNGEE. The trim removed 2 bases at V and 2 bases at J, leaving 4 bases unmatched. The CDR3 is 15 amino acids. This chain's CDR3 is CASSVGLAGAYEQYF. The DNA of the CDR3 is TGTGCCAGCAGCGTGGGTCTAGCGGGGGCCTACGAGCAGTACTTC.

The V gene is TRBV10-1, the J gene TRBJ2-2; D not resolved. Deletions cut 2 bases from V and 5 bases from J, with 12 bases between. This CDR3 is 15 amino acids long. The germline V gene encodes CDR1 WNHNN and CDR2 SYGVQD (reference sequence). The CDR3 region is CASSEDTSRTGELFF. The CDR3 nucleotides read TGCGCCAGCAGTGAGGATACCAGTCGGACCGGGGAGCTGTTTTTT.

The genes are TRBV5-4 and TRBJ2-5; perhaps D is TRBD1 or TRBD2 (5 bases each). V was shortened by 0 bases and J by 5 bases, with 11 bases between the two germline ends. The germline CDR1 and CDR2 sequences are SGHNT and YYREEE (reference sequence). The CDR3 is made up of 14 amino acids. In DNA, the CDR3 is TGTGCCAGCAGCTTGGGGGGGATGGGTGAGACCCAGTACTTC. Amino acids: CASSLGGMGETQYF.

The chain joins TRBV14 to TRBJ2-7; D is unclear. This CDR3 is built from 11 residues. Trimming pared 2 bases from V and 3 bases from J, leaving 2 bases between. CDR1 is SGHDN and CDR2 is FVKESK in the germline V gene. CDR3: CASSQFYEQYF. In nucleotides, the CDR3 is TGTGCCAGCAGCCAATTCTACGAGCAGTACTTC.

The chain has TRBV6-1 and TRBJ1-2; D remains unclear. Germline CDR1 MNHNS, CDR2 SASEGT. Trimming removed 5 bases at V and 4 bases at J, with 14 bases between. This CDR3 is built from 14 residues. CDR3: CASSSPTRAYGYTF. The CDR3 region has the DNA TGTGCCAGCAGTTCCCCAACGAGGGCCTATGGCTACACCTTC.

J is TRBJ2-1 and V is TRBV6-6; tentatively, D is TRBD1 (6 bases). Germline V gives CDR1 MNHNY, CDR2 SVGAGI (reference sequence). The CDR3 totals 13 residues. Trimming removed 5 bases at V and 4 bases at J, with 9 bases between. The CDR3 DNA is TGTGCCAGCAGTCCCGGACAGTACAATGAGCAGTTCTTC. Translated: CASSPGQYNEQFF.

Judged by abundance, this clone is medium-sized. The rearrangement joins TRBV10-3 to TRBJ1-1; D is perhaps TRBD1 (5 bases). This CDR3 is 13 amino acids long. V lost 4 bases, J lost 2 bases, and 8 bases lay in between. Germline V lookup: CDR1 ENHRY, CDR2 SYGVKD. Written as DNA, the CDR3 is TGTGCCATCAGTGGTCAGGGTAACACTGAAGCTTTCTTT. It is translated as CAISGQGNTEAFF.

This sequence joins TRBV5-1 and TRBJ2-7, with a possible D match to TRBD1 (6 bases). The V end was cut by 2 bases, the J end by 0 bases, with 9 bases between. The CDR3 totals 14 residues. The V gene's germline CDR1 is SGHRS and CDR2 YFSETQ. The CDR3 region has the DNA TGCGCCAGCAGCTTAAGGACAGACTCCTACGAGCAGTACTTC. It is translated as CASSLRTDSYEQYF.

This clone occurred once. The chain carries TRBV25-1 and TRBJ2-2; D is uncertain. The CDR3 totals 14 residues. V was cut by 1 base and J by 4 bases, with 7 bases left in between. Germline values: CDR1 MGHDK, CDR2 SYGVNS. Here the CDR3 DNA reads TGTGCCAGCAGTGAATTCGGCTCCACCGGGGAGCTGTTTTTT. Protein: CASSEFGSTGELFF.

The chain is built from TRBV7-8 and TRBJ2-3; D possibly uses TRBD1 or TRBD2 (5 bases each). Germline loops: CDR1 SGHVS, CDR2 FQNEAQ. Between the trimmed V and J ends, which lost 3 bases and 3 bases, there was a span of 19 bases. CDR3 size: 17 residues. DNA of the CDR3: TGTGCCAGCAGCTTTTCTACTTTGAGGGGAACGACAGATACGCAGTATTTT. Its translation: CASSFSTLRGTTDTQYF.

This chain links TRBV13 with TRBJ2-2; 9 bases fit TRBD2. The CDR3 sequence is 16 residues long. CDR1 and CDR2 (germline): PRHDT, FYEKMQ (reference sequence). J was trimmed by 1 base and V by 4 bases; bases with no gene match: 4. The CDR3, as DNA: TGTGCCAGCAGCTCCCTAGCGGGGCTGAACACCGGGGAGCTGTTTTTT. Encoded protein: CASSSLAGLNTGELFF.

The chain uses TRBV18 and TRBJ2-3, with 7 bases lining up with TRBD1. With 4 bases clipped from V and 4 bases from J, the junction kept 11 bases outside the gene matches. Germline CDR1 is KGHSH and CDR2 is LQKENI. The length of the CDR3 is 16 residues. The CDR3, as DNA: TGTGCCAGCTCACGAACGGGACAGCCGGGCGCAGATACGCAGTATTTT. Its protein product is CASSRTGQPGADTQYF.

This chain uses TRBV4-2 with TRBJ1-1; 9 bases are shared with TRBD1. The junction had 8 bases not matched to a gene; V was cut back by 4 bases and J by 5 bases. Germline loops: CDR1 LGHNA, CDR2 YNFKEQ. The CDR3 runs to 15 residues. Here the CDR3 DNA reads TGTGCCAGCAGCCCACCGGGACAGGGAGTAACTGAAGCTTTCTTT. Its protein is CASSPPGQGVTEAFF.

The sample holds many counts of this clone. The chain joins TRBV7-2 to TRBJ2-1; D is perhaps TRBD1 (6 bases). Germline V lookup: CDR1 SGHTA, CDR2 FQGNSA. The V gene lost 6 bases and the J gene lost 7 bases, with 19 bases spanning the gap. The CDR3 covers 15 residues. CDR3 sequence (DNA): TGTGCCAGCAGTTGGATCAGGGGTCGGGAAAATGAGCAGTTCTTC. It encodes CASSWIRGRENEQFF.

The chain has TRBV5-1 and TRBJ2-7, with TRBD2 identical over 8 bases. The CDR3 runs 15 residues. With 6 bases clipped from V and 3 bases from J, the junction kept 11 bases outside the gene matches. Germline CDR1 reads SGHRS; CDR2 reads YFSETQ. CDR3 DNA: TGCGCCAGCACCTTATCCGGGACTAGGGTCTACGAGCAGTACTTC. Translating gives CASTLSGTRVYEQYF.

This clone turned up a few times. The rearrangement links TRBV2 to TRBJ1-1; the match to TRBD1 covers 9 bases. CDR1 is SNHLY, CDR2 FYNNEI, per germline. This CDR3 is built from 14 residues. V was pared by 6 bases and J by 4 bases, with 6 bases of the junction left unmatched. The CDR3 DNA follows: TGTGCCAGCAGAACGGGACAGGGAGGCACTGAAGCTTTCTTT. Protein sequence: CASRTGQGGTEAFF. Combining the CDR3 with reference TRBV2 and TRBJ1-1 gives the whole variable domain EPEVTQTPSHQVTQMGQEVILRCVPISNHLYFYWYRQILGQKVEFLVSFYNNEISEKSEIFDDQFSVERPDGSNFTLKIRSTKLEDSAMYFCASRTGQGGTEAFFGQGTRLTVV.

V gene TRBV19 combines with J gene TRBJ1-5; 10 bases are shared with TRBD1. Germline V gene sequence: CDR1 LNHDA, CDR2 SQIVND (reference sequence). The CDR3 sequence is 17 residues long. The junction had 11 bases not matched to a gene; V was cut back by 7 bases and J by 2 bases. CDR3 DNA: TGTGCCAGTATGATGGACAGGGGGATTGGGGGCAATCAGCCCCAGCATTTT. Its protein product is CASMMDRGIGGNQPQHF.

The CDR3 region has the DNA TGCGCCAGCAGCCCATGGATCAGTTCTGGGGCCAACGTCCTGACTTTC. Translation gives CASSPWISSGANVLTF. The chain joins TRBV4-1 to TRBJ2-6; D not certain. Between the trimmed V and J ends, which lost 4 bases and 1 base, there was a span of 11 bases. CDR3 size: 16 residues. Germline V gives CDR1 MGHRA, CDR2 YSYEKL.